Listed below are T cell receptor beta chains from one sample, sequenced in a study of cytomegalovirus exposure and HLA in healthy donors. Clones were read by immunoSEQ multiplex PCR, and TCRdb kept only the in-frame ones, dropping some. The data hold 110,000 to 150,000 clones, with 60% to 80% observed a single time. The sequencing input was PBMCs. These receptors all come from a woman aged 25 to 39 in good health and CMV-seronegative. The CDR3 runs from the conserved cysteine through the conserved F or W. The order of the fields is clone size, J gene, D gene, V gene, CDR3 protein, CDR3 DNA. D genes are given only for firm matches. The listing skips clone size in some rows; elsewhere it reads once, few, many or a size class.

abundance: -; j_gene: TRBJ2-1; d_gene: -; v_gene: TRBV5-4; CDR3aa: CASSPFKGTYNEQFF; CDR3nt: TGTGCCAGCAGCCCCTTTAAGGGGACCTACAATGAGCAGTTCTTC
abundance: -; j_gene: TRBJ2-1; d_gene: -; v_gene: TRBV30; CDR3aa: CAWSVRDEQFF; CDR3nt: TGTGCCTGGAGTGTGAGAGATGAGCAGTTCTTC
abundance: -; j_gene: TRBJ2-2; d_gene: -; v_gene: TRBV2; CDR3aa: CARGGGTRNTGELFF; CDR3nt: TGTGCCAGGGGGGGAGGGACACGAAACACCGGGGAGCTGTTTTTT
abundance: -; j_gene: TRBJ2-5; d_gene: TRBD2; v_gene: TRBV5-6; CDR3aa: CASSRKTSGEETQYF; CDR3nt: TGTGCCAGCAGCCGGAAGACTAGCGGGGAAGAGACCCAGTACTTC
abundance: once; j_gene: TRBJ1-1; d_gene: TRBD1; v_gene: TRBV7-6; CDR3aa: CASSPGQLNTEAFF; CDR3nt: TGTGCCAGCAGCCCGGGACAGCTGAACACTGAAGCTTTCTTT
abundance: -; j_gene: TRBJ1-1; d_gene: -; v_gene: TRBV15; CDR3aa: CATRSESLGTEAFF; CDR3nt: TGTGCCACCAGATCGGAGAGTTTGGGCACTGAAGCTTTCTTT
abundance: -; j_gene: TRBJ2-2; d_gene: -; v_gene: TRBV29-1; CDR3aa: CSVVRGRTGELFF; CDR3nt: TGCAGCGTTGTGCGAGGGCGCACCGGGGAGCTGTTTTTT
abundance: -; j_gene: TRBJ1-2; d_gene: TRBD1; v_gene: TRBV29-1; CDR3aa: CSAGQGGGYTF; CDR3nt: TGCAGCGCAGGACAGGGAGGTGGCTACACCTTC
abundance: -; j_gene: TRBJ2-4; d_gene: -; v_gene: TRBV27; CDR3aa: CASRGLLLAKNIQYF; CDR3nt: TGTGCCAGCAGGGGACTTCTTCTAGCCAAAAACATTCAGTACTTC
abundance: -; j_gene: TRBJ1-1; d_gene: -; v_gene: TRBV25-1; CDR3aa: CATTPSAGANTEAFF; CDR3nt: TGTGCCACAACCCCCTCAGCAGGGGCGAACACTGAAGCTTTCTTT
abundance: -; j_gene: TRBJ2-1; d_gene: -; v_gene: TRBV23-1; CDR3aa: CASSPPLLELWFF; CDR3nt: TGCGCCAGCAGTCCCCCCCTACTAGAGCTCTGGTTCTTC
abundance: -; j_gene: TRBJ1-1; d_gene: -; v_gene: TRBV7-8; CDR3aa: CASSSNRAEAFF; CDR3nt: TGTGCCAGCAGCTCCAACAGGGCTGAAGCTTTCTTT
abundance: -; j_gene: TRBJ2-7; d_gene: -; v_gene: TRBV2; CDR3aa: CASSEQGMSYEQYF; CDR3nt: TGTGCCAGCAGTGAACAGGGGATGTCCTACGAGCAGTACTTC
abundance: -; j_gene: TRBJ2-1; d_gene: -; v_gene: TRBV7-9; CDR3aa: CASSLRTPVLMNEQFF; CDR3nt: TGTGCCAGCAGCTTAAGGACACCCGTGTTGATGAATGAGCAGTTCTTC
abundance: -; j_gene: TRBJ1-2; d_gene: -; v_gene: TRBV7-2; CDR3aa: CASSPDSNYGYTF; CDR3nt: TGTGCCAGCAGCCCAGACAGCAACTATGGCTACACCTTC
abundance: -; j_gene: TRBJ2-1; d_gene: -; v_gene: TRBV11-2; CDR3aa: CASSFQTFVEQFF; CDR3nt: TGTGCCAGCAGCTTCCAAACATTTGTTGAGCAGTTCTTC
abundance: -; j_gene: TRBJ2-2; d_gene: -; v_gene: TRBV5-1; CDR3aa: CASTQGGGAPTGELFF; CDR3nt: TGCGCCAGCACCCAAGGAGGGGGGGCGCCCACCGGGGAGCTGTTTTTT
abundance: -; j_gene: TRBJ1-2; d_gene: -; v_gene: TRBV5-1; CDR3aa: CASSAGLENYGYTF; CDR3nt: TGCGCCAGCAGTGCGGGCTTGGAGAACTATGGCTACACCTTC
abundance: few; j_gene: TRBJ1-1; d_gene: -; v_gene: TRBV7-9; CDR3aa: CASSKLGGNTEAFF; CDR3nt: TGTGCCAGCAGCAAACTGGGGGGGAACACTGAAGCTTTCTTT
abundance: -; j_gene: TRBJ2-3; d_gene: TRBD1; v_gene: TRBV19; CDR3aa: CASSRDRDTDTQYF; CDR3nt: TGTGCCAGTTCTCGGGACAGGGACACAGATACGCAGTATTTT
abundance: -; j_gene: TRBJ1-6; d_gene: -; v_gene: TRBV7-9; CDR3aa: CASSSTGLNSPLHF; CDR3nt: TGTGCCAGCAGCTCTACAGGGTTAAATTCACCCCTCCACTTT
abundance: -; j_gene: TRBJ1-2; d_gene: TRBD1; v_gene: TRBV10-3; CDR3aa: CAISESGQDPLTNYGYTF; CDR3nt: TGTGCCATCAGTGAGTCAGGACAGGACCCTCTCACTAACTATGGCTACACCTTC
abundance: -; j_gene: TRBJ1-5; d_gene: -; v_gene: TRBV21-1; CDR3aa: CASSKRWERENSNQPQHF; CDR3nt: TGTGCCAGCAGCAAAAGATGGGAGCGGGAGAATAGCAATCAGCCCCAGCATTTT
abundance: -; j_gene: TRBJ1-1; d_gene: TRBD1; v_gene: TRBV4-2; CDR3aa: CASSQVDRAPNTEAFF; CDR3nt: TGTGCCAGCAGCCAAGTTGACAGGGCACCGAACACTGAAGCTTTCTTT
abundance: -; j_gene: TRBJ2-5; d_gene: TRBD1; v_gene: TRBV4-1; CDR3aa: CASSQGQGAAQETQYF; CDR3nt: TGCGCCAGCAGCCAAGGACAGGGGGCGGCCCAAGAGACCCAGTACTTC
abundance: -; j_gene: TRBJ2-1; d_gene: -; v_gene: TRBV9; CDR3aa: CASSVVPGSSYNEQFF; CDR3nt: TGTGCCAGCAGCGTAGTGCCCGGGAGCTCCTACAATGAGCAGTTCTTC
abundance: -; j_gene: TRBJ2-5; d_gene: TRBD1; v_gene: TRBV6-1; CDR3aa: CASSGDRARETQYF; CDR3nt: TGTGCCAGCAGTGGGGACAGGGCGAGGGAGACCCAGTACTTC
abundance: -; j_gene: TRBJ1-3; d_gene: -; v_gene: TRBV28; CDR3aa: CASSPQGSGNTIYF; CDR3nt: TGTGCCAGCAGCCCCCAGGGCTCTGGAAACACCATATATTTT
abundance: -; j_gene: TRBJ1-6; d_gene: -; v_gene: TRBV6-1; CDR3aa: CASSEALSSYNSPLHF; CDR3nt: TGTGCCAGCAGTGAAGCGCTGAGCTCCTATAATTCACCCCTCCACTTT
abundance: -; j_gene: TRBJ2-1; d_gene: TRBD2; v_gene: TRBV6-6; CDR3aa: CASSREGRAYNEQFF; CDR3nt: TGTGCCAGCAGCCGGGAGGGGCGGGCCTACAATGAGCAGTTCTTC
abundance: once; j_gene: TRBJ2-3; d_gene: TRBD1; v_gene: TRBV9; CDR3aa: CASNSEGGEADTQYF; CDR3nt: TGTGCCAGCAACTCTGAAGGGGGCGAAGCAGATACGCAGTATTTT
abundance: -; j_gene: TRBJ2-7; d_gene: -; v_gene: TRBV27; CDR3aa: CASSLRPGAYEQYF; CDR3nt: TGTGCCAGCAGTCTTCGACCAGGCGCCTACGAGCAGTACTTC
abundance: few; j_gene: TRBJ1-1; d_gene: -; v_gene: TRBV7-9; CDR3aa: CASSLVSSGGTEAFF; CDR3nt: TGTGCCAGCAGCTTAGTTAGTTCCGGCGGTACTGAAGCTTTCTTT
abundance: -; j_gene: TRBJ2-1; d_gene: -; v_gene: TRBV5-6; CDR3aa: CASSLANGKSYNEQFF; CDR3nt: TGTGCCAGCAGCTTGGCCAACGGGAAATCCTACAATGAGCAGTTCTTC
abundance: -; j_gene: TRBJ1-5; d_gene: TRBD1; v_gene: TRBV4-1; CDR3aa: CASSQDLMGQGGNQPQHF; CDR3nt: TGCGCCAGCAGCCAAGATTTAATGGGACAGGGGGGGAATCAGCCCCAGCATTTT
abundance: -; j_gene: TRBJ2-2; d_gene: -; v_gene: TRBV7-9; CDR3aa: CASSLMPVPGELFF; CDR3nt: TGTGCCAGCAGCTTAATGCCAGTTCCCGGGGAGCTGTTTTTT
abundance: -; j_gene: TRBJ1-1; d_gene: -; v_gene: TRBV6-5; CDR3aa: CASVQGNTEAFF; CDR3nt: TGTGCCAGCGTACAGGGGAACACTGAAGCTTTCTTT
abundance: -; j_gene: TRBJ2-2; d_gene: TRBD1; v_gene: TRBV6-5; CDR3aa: CASKFGTGNTGELFF; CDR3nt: TGTGCCAGCAAGTTCGGGACAGGGAACACCGGGGAGCTGTTTTTT
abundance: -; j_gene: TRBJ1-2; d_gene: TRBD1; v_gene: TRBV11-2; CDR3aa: CASSLRDSDFYGYTF; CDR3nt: TGTGCCAGCAGCTTGCGGGACAGCGACTTCTATGGCTACACCTTC
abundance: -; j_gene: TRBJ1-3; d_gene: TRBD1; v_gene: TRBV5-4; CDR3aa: CASSAGQGRAGNTIYF; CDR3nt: TGTGCCAGCAGCGCCGGACAGGGAAGGGCTGGAAACACCATATATTTT
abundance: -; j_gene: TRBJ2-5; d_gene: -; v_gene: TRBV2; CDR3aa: CASSVDRRETQYF; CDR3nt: TGTGCCAGCAGCGTAGACAGGCGCGAGACCCAGTACTTC